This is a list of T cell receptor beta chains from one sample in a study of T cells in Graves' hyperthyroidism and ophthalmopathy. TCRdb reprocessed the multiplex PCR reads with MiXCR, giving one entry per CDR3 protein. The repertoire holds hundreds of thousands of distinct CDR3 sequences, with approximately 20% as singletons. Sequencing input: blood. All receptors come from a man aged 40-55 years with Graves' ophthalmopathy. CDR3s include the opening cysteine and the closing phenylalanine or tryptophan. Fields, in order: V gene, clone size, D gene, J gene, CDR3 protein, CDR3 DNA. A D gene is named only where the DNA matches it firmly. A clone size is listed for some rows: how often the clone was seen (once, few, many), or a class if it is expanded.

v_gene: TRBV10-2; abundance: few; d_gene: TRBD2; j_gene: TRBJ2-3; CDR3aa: CASSLAGGVIDTQYF; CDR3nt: TGCGCCAGCAGTTTAGCGGGGGGAGTAATAGATACGCAGTATTTT
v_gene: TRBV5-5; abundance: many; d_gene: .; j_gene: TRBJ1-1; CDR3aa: CASNQGIRTEAFF; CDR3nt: TGTGCCAGCAATCAGGGGATAAGGACTGAAGCTTTCTTT
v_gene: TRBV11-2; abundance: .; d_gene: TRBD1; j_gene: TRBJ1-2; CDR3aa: CASSPLGQSYGYTF; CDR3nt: TGTGCCAGCAGCCCACTGGGACAGTCCTATGGCTACACCTTC
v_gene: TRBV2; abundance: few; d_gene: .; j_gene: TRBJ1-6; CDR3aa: CAGSEGRGANNSPLHF; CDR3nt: TGTGCCGGCAGTGAAGGCAGGGGCGCGAATAATTCACCCCTCCACTTT
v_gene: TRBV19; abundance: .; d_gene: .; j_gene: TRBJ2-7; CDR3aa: CASSDGYPYEQYF; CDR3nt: TGTGCCAGTTCCGACGGATACCCCTACGAGCAGTACTTC
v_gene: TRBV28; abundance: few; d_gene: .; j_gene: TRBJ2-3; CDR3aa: CASNLSRKDTQYF; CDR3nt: TGTGCCAGCAATCTCTCCCGCAAAGATACGCAGTATTTT
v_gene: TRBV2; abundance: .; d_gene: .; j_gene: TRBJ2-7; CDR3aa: CAIGVGYEQYF; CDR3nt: TGTGCCATAGGGGTAGGATACGAGCAGTACTTC
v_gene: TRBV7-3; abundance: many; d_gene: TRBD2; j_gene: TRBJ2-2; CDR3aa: CASKSGGADGELFF; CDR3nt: TGTGCCAGTAAAAGCGGGGGGGCCGACGGGGAGCTGTTTTTT
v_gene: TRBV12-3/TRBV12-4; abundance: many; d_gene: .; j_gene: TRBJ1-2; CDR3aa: CASSFLGLYGYTF; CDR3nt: TGTGCCAGCAGTTTTTTGGGACTCTATGGCTACACCTTC
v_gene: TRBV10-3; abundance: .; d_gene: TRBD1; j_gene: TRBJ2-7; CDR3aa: CAITPTGSTYEQYF; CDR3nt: TGTGCCATCACCCCGACAGGGTCCACCTACGAGCAGTACTTC
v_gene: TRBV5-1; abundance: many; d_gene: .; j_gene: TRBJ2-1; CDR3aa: CASSLAAGPEQFF; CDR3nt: TGCGCCAGCAGCTTGGCGGCAGGGCCCGAGCAGTTCTTC
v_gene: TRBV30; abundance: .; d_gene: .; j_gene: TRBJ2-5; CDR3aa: CAWGKDGFQETQYF; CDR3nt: TGTGCCTGGGGGAAGGATGGATTCCAAGAGACCCAGTACTTC
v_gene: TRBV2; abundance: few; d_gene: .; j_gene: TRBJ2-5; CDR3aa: CASSELDQETQYF; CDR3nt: TGTGCCAGCAGTGAATTAGATCAAGAGACCCAGTACTTC
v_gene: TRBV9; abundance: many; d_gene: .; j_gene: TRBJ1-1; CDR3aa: CASSVQSGNTEAFF; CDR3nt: TGTGCCAGCAGCGTACAATCAGGGAACACTGAAGCTTTCTTT
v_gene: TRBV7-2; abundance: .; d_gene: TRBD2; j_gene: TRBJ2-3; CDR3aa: CASISLAGGFPDTQYF; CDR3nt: TGTGCCAGCATTTCTTTAGCGGGGGGGTTTCCAGATACGCAGTATTTT
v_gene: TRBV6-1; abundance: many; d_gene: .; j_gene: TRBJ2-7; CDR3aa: CASRPTGLYEQYF; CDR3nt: TGTGCCAGCAGACCGACCGGACTGTACGAGCAGTACTTC
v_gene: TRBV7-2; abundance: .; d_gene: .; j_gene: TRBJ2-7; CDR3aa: CASSPRAARARRTYEQYF; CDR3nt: TGTGCCAGCAGCCCACGGGCCGCGAGGGCCAGACGGACCTACGAGCAGTACTTC
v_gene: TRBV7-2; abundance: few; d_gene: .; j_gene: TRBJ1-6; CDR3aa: CASSYKLQGNSRNSPLHF; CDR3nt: TGTGCCAGCAGCTATAAATTACAGGGTAATTCACGGAATTCACCCCTCCACTTT
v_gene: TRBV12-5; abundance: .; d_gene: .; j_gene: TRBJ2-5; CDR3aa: CASGPGTFEETQYF; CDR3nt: TGTGCTAGTGGCCCGGGGACGTTTGAAGAGACCCAGTACTTC
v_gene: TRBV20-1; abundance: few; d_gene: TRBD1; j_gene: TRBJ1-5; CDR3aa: CSADRGNQPQHF; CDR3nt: TGCAGTGCTGACAGGGGCAATCAGCCCCAGCATTTT
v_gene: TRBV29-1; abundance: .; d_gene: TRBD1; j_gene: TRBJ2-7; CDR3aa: CSVRTGGGFYEQYF; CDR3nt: TGCAGCGTTCGAACAGGGGGCGGTTTTTACGAGCAGTACTTC
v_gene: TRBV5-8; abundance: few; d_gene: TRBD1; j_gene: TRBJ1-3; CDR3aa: CASSSHLQGQTISGNTIYF; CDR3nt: TGTGCCAGCAGCTCGCACCTGCAGGGACAGACAATCTCTGGAAACACCATATATTTT
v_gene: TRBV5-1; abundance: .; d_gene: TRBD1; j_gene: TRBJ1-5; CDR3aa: CASSPRDRNQPQHF; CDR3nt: TGCGCCAGCAGCCCCCGGGACAGGAATCAGCCCCAGCATTTT
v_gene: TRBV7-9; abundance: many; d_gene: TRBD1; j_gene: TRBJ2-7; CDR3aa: CASSSPGTGAYEQYF; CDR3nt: TGTGCCAGCAGCTCCCCCGGGACAGGGGCATACGAGCAGTACTTC
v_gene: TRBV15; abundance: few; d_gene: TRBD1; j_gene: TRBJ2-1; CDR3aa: CATSRGTDNEQFF; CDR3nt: TGTGCCACCAGCAGGGGGACAGACAATGAGCAGTTCTTC
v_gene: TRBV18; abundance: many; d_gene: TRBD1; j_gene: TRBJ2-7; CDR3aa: CASSLMDRVGEQYF; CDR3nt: TGTGCCAGCTCCCTGATGGACAGGGTAGGCGAGCAGTACTTC
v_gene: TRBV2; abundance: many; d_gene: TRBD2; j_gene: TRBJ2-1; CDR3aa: CASSPTTSGDNEQFF; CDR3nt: TGTGCCAGCAGCCCAACGACTAGCGGGGACAATGAGCAGTTCTTC
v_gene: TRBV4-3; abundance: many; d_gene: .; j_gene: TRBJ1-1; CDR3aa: CASSQGGVGASTEAFF; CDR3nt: TGCGCCAGCAGCCAAGGCGGGGTCGGGGCGTCCACTGAAGCTTTCTTT
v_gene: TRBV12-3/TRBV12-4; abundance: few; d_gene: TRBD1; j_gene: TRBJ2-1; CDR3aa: CASSQYRGLFLNEQFF; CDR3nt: TGTGCCAGCAGCCAATACAGGGGGCTCTTTTTAAATGAGCAGTTCTTC
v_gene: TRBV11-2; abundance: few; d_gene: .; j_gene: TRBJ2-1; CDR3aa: CASSDSSNEQFF; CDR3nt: TGTGCCAGCAGCGATTCTAGTAATGAGCAGTTCTTC
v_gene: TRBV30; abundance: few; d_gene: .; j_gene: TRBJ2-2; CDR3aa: CACQPGTHYLAGELFF; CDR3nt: TGTGCCTGCCAACCTGGGACTCATTATTTGGCCGGGGAGCTGTTTTTT
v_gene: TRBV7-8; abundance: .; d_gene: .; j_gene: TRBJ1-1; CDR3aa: CASSSFTGTDAFF; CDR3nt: TGTGCCAGCAGCTCCTTTACCGGGACTGATGCTTTCTTT
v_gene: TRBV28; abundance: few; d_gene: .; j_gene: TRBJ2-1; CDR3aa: CASSLKGGWNEQFF; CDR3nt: TGTGCCAGCAGTTTGAAGGGGGGCTGGAATGAGCAGTTCTTC
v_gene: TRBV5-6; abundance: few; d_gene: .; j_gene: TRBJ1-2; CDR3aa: CASSLVGDYGYTF; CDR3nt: TGTGCCAGCAGCTTGGTCGGCGACTATGGCTACACCTTC
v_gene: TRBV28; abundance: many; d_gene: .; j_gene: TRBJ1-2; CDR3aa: CASSSGDYGYTF; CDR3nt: TGTGCCAGCAGTAGTGGGGACTATGGCTACACCTTC
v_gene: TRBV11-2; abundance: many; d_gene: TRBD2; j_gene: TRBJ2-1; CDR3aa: CASSWTSGGRLDEQFF; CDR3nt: TGTGCCAGCAGCTGGACTAGCGGGGGGCGCTTGGATGAGCAGTTCTTC
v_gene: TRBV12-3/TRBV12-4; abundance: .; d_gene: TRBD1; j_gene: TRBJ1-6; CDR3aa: CASRPTGRNSPLHF; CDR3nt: TGTGCCAGCAGGCCGACAGGGAGAAATTCACCCCTCCACTTT
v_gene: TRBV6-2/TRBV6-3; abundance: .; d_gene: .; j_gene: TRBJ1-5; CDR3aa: CASSYSRQSNQPQHF; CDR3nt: TGTGCCAGCAGTTACTCGAGACAGAGCAATCAGCCCCAGCATTTT
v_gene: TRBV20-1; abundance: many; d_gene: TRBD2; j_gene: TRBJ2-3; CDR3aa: CSATELAGRTDTQYF; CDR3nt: TGCAGTGCCACCGAACTAGCGGGTCGGACAGATACGCAGTATTTT
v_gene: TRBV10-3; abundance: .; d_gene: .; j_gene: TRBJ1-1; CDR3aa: CAIGEGTSGRDTEAFF; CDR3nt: TGTGCCATCGGTGAGGGGACATCGGGGCGAGACACTGAAGCTTTCTTT
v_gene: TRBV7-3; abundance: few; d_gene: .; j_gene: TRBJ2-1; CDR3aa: CASSPKRADFNEQFF; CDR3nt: TGTGCCAGCAGCCCTAAGCGGGCGGATTTCAATGAGCAGTTCTTC
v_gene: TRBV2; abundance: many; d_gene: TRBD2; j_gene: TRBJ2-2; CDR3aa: CASSPLAGRGTGELFF; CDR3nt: TGTGCCAGCAGTCCGCTAGCGGGGAGGGGCACCGGGGAGCTGTTTTTT
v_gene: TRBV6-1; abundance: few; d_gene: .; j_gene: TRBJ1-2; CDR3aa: CASSEPRGYTF; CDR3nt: TGTGCCAGCAGTGAACCCCGTGGCTACACCTTC
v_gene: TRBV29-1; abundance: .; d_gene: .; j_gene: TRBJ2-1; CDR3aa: CSVARVRGNEQFF; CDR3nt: TGCAGCGTTGCCCGGGTCCGCGGGAATGAGCAGTTCTTC
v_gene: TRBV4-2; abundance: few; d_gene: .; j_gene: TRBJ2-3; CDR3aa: CASSEGSKPSEDTQYF; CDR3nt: TGTGCCAGCAGCGAGGGGTCGAAACCCAGCGAGGATACGCAGTATTTT
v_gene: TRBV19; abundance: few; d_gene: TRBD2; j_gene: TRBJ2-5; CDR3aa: CASSKGLAGGETQYF; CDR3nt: TGTGCCAGTAGCAAAGGACTAGCGGGAGGAGAGACCCAGTACTTC
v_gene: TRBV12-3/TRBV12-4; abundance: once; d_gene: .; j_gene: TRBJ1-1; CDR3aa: CASSLRFMNTEAFF; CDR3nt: TGTGCCAGCAGTTTAAGGTTCATGAACACTGAAGCTTTCTTT
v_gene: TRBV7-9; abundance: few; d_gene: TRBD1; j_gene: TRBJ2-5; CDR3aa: CASSHKGAGGQETQYF; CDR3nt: TGTGCCAGCAGCCATAAGGGGGCAGGCGGCCAAGAGACCCAGTACTTC
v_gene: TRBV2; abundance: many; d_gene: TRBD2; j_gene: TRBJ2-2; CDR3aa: CASYWASGPGELFF; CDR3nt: TGTGCTTCCTACTGGGCTAGCGGGCCCGGGGAGCTGTTTTTT